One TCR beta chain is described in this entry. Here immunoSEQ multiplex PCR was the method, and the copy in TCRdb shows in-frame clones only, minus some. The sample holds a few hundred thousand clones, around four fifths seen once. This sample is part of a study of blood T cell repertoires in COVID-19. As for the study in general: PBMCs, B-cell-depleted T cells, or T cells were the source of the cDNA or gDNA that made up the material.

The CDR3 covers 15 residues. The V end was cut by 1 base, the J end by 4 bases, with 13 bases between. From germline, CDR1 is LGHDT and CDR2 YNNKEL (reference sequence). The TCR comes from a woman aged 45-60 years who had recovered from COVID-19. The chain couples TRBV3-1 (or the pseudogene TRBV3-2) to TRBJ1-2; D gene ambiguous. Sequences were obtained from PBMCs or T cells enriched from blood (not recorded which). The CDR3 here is CASSQGRGPSYGYTF. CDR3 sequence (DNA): TGTGCCAGCAGCCAAGGTAGAGGGCCTAGCTATGGCTACACCTTC.